A selection of T cell receptor beta chains follows, all from one sample in a study of siplizumab effects on memory and regulatory T cells. Some clones are missing from TCRdb's copy, which holds only in-frame ones; the method was immunoSEQ multiplex PCR. The table includes approximately 100,000 clones, roughly 95% detected once. The sequenced sample consisted of non-Treg CD4+ T cells sorted from blood. These receptors came from a human donor in good health. The CDR3 runs from the conserved cysteine through the conserved F or W. The D gene is left open where the match is weak. The size of a clone is reported for some rows only, either as once, few or many, or as a class for expanded clones.

cdr3_nt: TGTGCCAGCAGCTTTTCGGGGGCAGATACGCAGTATTTT
cdr3_aa: CASSFSGADTQYF
v_call: TRBV5-5
clone_size: -
d_call: -
j_call: TRBJ2-3

cdr3_nt: TGTGCCAGCGGCGGCCAGGGCACCTACAATGAGCAGTTCTTC
cdr3_aa: CASGGQGTYNEQFF
v_call: TRBV7-2
clone_size: once
d_call: -
j_call: TRBJ2-1

cdr3_nt: TGCGCCAGCAGCTTGTCCGGGACTAGCGGGGCTGCCTACGAGCAGTACTTC
cdr3_aa: CASSLSGTSGAAYEQYF
v_call: TRBV5-1
clone_size: -
d_call: TRBD2
j_call: TRBJ2-7

cdr3_nt: TGTGCCAGCAGTGAAGGGTACAGATACTATGGCTACACCTTC
cdr3_aa: CASSEGYRYYGYTF
v_call: TRBV2
clone_size: -
d_call: -
j_call: TRBJ1-2

cdr3_nt: TGTGCCACCAAACCAGACCCGGGGCGGGACTATGGCTACACCTTC
cdr3_aa: CATKPDPGRDYGYTF
v_call: TRBV19
clone_size: -
d_call: -
j_call: TRBJ1-2

cdr3_nt: TGTGCCTGGAGTGTACGGGGCATCTACGAGCAGTACTTC
cdr3_aa: CAWSVRGIYEQYF
v_call: TRBV30
clone_size: -
d_call: -
j_call: TRBJ2-7

cdr3_nt: TGCGCCAGCAGCCCGGCTCTCGTGGGGGGTCAAGAGACCCAGTACTTC
cdr3_aa: CASSPALVGGQETQYF
v_call: TRBV5-1
clone_size: -
d_call: -
j_call: TRBJ2-5

cdr3_nt: TGTGCCTGGAGTGGGACAGGGGCCGATACGCAGTATTTT
cdr3_aa: CAWSGTGADTQYF
v_call: TRBV30
clone_size: -
d_call: TRBD1
j_call: TRBJ2-3

cdr3_nt: TGTGCCAGCAGTGAAGAGGGCGGGGGGTACTACGAGCAGTACTTC
cdr3_aa: CASSEEGGGYYEQYF
v_call: TRBV6-4
clone_size: -
d_call: TRBD2
j_call: TRBJ2-7

cdr3_nt: TGTGCCATCAGTGAAGTACGCAGCTACGAGCAGTACTTC
cdr3_aa: CAISEVRSYEQYF
v_call: TRBV10-3
clone_size: -
d_call: -
j_call: TRBJ2-7

cdr3_nt: TGTGCCAGCAGCTTTTATTGGACAGGGTCGCTGTTTTTT
cdr3_aa: CASSFYWTGSLFF
v_call: TRBV5-6
clone_size: -
d_call: TRBD1
j_call: TRBJ1-4

cdr3_nt: TGTGCCAGTAGTATAACGGGAAGGAATGAGCAGTTCTTC
cdr3_aa: CASSITGRNEQFF
v_call: TRBV19
clone_size: -
d_call: -
j_call: TRBJ2-1

cdr3_nt: TGTGCCAGCAGCAACCGGGACAGGGGGGGTAACACCGGGGAGCTGTTTTTT
cdr3_aa: CASSNRDRGGNTGELFF
v_call: TRBV21-1
clone_size: -
d_call: -
j_call: TRBJ2-2

cdr3_nt: TGTGCCAGCAGCACCCAAGAGGGGTTCGGCTACACCTTC
cdr3_aa: CASSTQEGFGYTF
v_call: TRBV9
clone_size: -
d_call: -
j_call: TRBJ1-2

cdr3_nt: TGTGCTAGTGCCGAACCAGAACAGGCCACTGAAGCTTTCTTT
cdr3_aa: CASAEPEQATEAFF
v_call: TRBV12-5
clone_size: -
d_call: -
j_call: TRBJ1-1

cdr3_nt: TGTGCCAGTAGTATAGATCCCACCGGGGGGGCAAGTATGGGCACAGATACGCAGTATTTT
cdr3_aa: CASSIDPTGGASMGTDTQYF
v_call: TRBV19
clone_size: -
d_call: TRBD2
j_call: TRBJ2-3

cdr3_nt: TGTGCCAGCTCACCTTTCCAACAGGGGGTAGGGTCCTACGAGCAGTACTTC
cdr3_aa: CASSPFQQGVGSYEQYF
v_call: TRBV18
clone_size: -
d_call: TRBD1
j_call: TRBJ2-7

cdr3_nt: TGTGCCAGCAGCTCCGGACTAGCGGGGCAAGAGACCCAGTACTTC
cdr3_aa: CASSSGLAGQETQYF
v_call: TRBV11-1
clone_size: -
d_call: TRBD2
j_call: TRBJ2-5

cdr3_nt: TGTGCCAGTACCGAACAGCCAGACACTGAGGCTTTCTTT
cdr3_aa: CASTEQPDTEAFF
v_call: TRBV19
clone_size: once
d_call: -
j_call: TRBJ1-1

cdr3_nt: TGTGCCTGGAGTGTAGATGGGGGCCCCTATTCACCCCTCCACTTT
cdr3_aa: CAWSVDGGPYSPLHF
v_call: TRBV30
clone_size: -
d_call: -
j_call: TRBJ1-6

cdr3_nt: TGTGCCAGCAGCTTATTGGGTGGGGGTGGCACAGATACGCAGTATTTT
cdr3_aa: CASSLLGGGGTDTQYF
v_call: TRBV7-2
clone_size: -
d_call: -
j_call: TRBJ2-3

cdr3_nt: TGCAGCGTTGAGGGACCTCTATTCACAGATACGCAGTATTTT
cdr3_aa: CSVEGPLFTDTQYF
v_call: TRBV29-1
clone_size: -
d_call: -
j_call: TRBJ2-3

cdr3_nt: TGTGCCAGCAGTTACTCGATGGCCGCGGAGGGCTACGAGCAGTACTTC
cdr3_aa: CASSYSMAAEGYEQYF
v_call: TRBV6-5
clone_size: -
d_call: -
j_call: TRBJ2-7

cdr3_nt: TGTGCCAGTAGAACCGGGACTGCTCCGAACACCGGGGAGCTGTTTTTT
cdr3_aa: CASRTGTAPNTGELFF
v_call: TRBV19
clone_size: -
d_call: -
j_call: TRBJ2-2

cdr3_nt: TGTGCCAGTAGTATAGTGGGGGACAAAACCTACGAGCAGTACTTC
cdr3_aa: CASSIVGDKTYEQYF
v_call: TRBV19
clone_size: -
d_call: -
j_call: TRBJ2-7

cdr3_nt: TGTGCCAGCAGCTTAGGAGCGGGGGGAGCCGAGCAGTTCTTC
cdr3_aa: CASSLGAGGAEQFF
v_call: TRBV7-2
clone_size: -
d_call: TRBD2
j_call: TRBJ2-1

cdr3_nt: TGTGCCAGCAGCTTAAGGGGAGGGAGCTCCTACGAGCAGTACTTC
cdr3_aa: CASSLRGGSSYEQYF
v_call: TRBV7-2
clone_size: -
d_call: TRBD2
j_call: TRBJ2-7

cdr3_nt: TGTGCCAGCAGCATTACACAGGGAGGTCAGCCCCAGCATTTT
cdr3_aa: CASSITQGGQPQHF
v_call: TRBV6-5
clone_size: -
d_call: -
j_call: TRBJ1-5

cdr3_nt: TGCGCCAGCAGCGAAACAGAGAACTATGGCTACACCTTC
cdr3_aa: CASSETENYGYTF
v_call: TRBV5-1
clone_size: -
d_call: -
j_call: TRBJ1-2

cdr3_nt: TGCGCCAGCAGCCAGGTGGGGGTCCAGTCTTCGCAGTACTTC
cdr3_aa: CASSQVGVQSSQYF
v_call: TRBV4-1
clone_size: once
d_call: -
j_call: TRBJ2-7

cdr3_nt: TGTGCCAGCAGCTTGTGGCGGGGGGATAGCACAGATACGCAGTATTTT
cdr3_aa: CASSLWRGDSTDTQYF
v_call: TRBV5-4
clone_size: -
d_call: TRBD2
j_call: TRBJ2-3

cdr3_nt: TGCGCCAGCAGCCTTGCCGGGACAGGGTCCTACGAGCAGTACTTC
cdr3_aa: CASSLAGTGSYEQYF
v_call: TRBV4-3
clone_size: -
d_call: TRBD1
j_call: TRBJ2-7

cdr3_nt: TGTGCCAGCAGTTATCAGGCCAATCCCTACGAGCAGTACTTC
cdr3_aa: CASSYQANPYEQYF
v_call: TRBV28
clone_size: -
d_call: -
j_call: TRBJ2-7

cdr3_nt: TGTGCCAGCACCCGATGGGGACAGACTACCGGGGAGCTGTTTTTT
cdr3_aa: CASTRWGQTTGELFF
v_call: TRBV28
clone_size: -
d_call: TRBD1
j_call: TRBJ2-2

cdr3_nt: TGTGCCAGCAGCGAAAGGACAGGGGACACCGGGGAGCTGTTTTTT
cdr3_aa: CASSERTGDTGELFF
v_call: TRBV5-4
clone_size: -
d_call: TRBD1
j_call: TRBJ2-2

cdr3_nt: TGTGCCTGGAGTGTTGTATTAAAGTTTGGGGTCGGCTACACCTTC
cdr3_aa: CAWSVVLKFGVGYTF
v_call: TRBV30
clone_size: -
d_call: -
j_call: TRBJ1-2

cdr3_nt: TGTGCCAGCAGCCCACTTCGGGGCACAGATACGCAGTATTTT
cdr3_aa: CASSPLRGTDTQYF
v_call: TRBV28
clone_size: -
d_call: -
j_call: TRBJ2-3

cdr3_nt: TGCGCCAGCAGCTTGTTGGGAAACACTGAAGCTTTCTTT
cdr3_aa: CASSLLGNTEAFF
v_call: TRBV5-1
clone_size: -
d_call: -
j_call: TRBJ1-1

cdr3_nt: TGTGCCATCAGTGAGTCGAGGGACACTATGGCTTGCACCTTC
cdr3_aa: CAISESRDTMACTF
v_call: TRBV10-3
clone_size: -
d_call: -
j_call: TRBJ1-2

cdr3_nt: TGTGCCAGCAGTTACTCGTTTACGGGACAGGGAGGCTACACCTTC
cdr3_aa: CASSYSFTGQGGYTF
v_call: TRBV6-5
clone_size: -
d_call: TRBD1
j_call: TRBJ1-2

cdr3_nt: TGCGCCAGCAGCTTGCGTGAGACCCAGTACTTC
cdr3_aa: CASSLRETQYF
v_call: TRBV5-1
clone_size: -
d_call: -
j_call: TRBJ2-5

cdr3_nt: TGTGCCAGCAGCTTCCGGGGGCCGTACCAAGAGACCCAGTACTTC
cdr3_aa: CASSFRGPYQETQYF
v_call: TRBV7-6
clone_size: -
d_call: -
j_call: TRBJ2-5

cdr3_nt: TGCGCCAGCAGCTTGATGGGGGGAAACACCGGGGAGCTGTTTTTT
cdr3_aa: CASSLMGGNTGELFF
v_call: TRBV5-1
clone_size: -
d_call: -
j_call: TRBJ2-2

cdr3_nt: TGCGCCAGCAGCCAAGGGCCTAGCGGGTTCTACGAGCAGTACTTC
cdr3_aa: CASSQGPSGFYEQYF
v_call: TRBV4-3
clone_size: once
d_call: TRBD2
j_call: TRBJ2-7

cdr3_nt: TGTGCCAGCAGGCGACTAGCGCTATCCTACAATGAGCAGTTCTTC
cdr3_aa: CASRRLALSYNEQFF
v_call: TRBV11-2
clone_size: -
d_call: TRBD2
j_call: TRBJ2-1

cdr3_nt: TGTGCTAGTGGTTTGGTTTTACTAGCGCATGACAATGAGCAGTTCTTC
cdr3_aa: CASGLVLLAHDNEQFF
v_call: TRBV12-5
clone_size: -
d_call: TRBD2
j_call: TRBJ2-1